Each of the 15 T cell receptor beta chains below was sequenced from the same sample in a study of shared clonotypes between healthy human individuals. Clones were sequenced by immunoSEQ multiplex PCR, and TCRdb holds only the in-frame ones, with some missing. The sample contains about a million clones, 60% to 80% of which appear only once. The sequencing sample was made of memory CD4+ T cells sorted from blood. The subset was: CD45RA-negative fraction. These receptors were taken from a man aged 18 to 30 in good health.

The rearrangement joins TRBV9 to TRBJ1-6, with 8 bases that match TRBD1. Trimming took 5 bases from V and 1 from J; bases not matched to a gene: 2. The CDR3 length is 15 residues. Germline CDR1 and CDR2: SGDLS and YYNGEE. This CDR3 is CASSTGGSYNSPLHF. The CDR3 nucleotides are TGTGCCAGCAGTACAGGGGGATCCTATAATTCACCCCTCCACTTT.

This clone was picked up one time. This rearrangement joins TRBV27 to TRBJ1-5; perhaps TRBD1 as D (5 bases). Germline V gene sequence: CDR1 MNHEY, CDR2 SMNVEV (reference sequence). The CDR3 runs to 15 residues. V was cut by 3 bases and J by 7 bases, with 16 bases left in between. Written as DNA, the CDR3 is TGTGCCAGCAGTTTTGTAGGGGAGTGGAGCCAGCCCCAGCATTTT. The encoded protein is CASSFVGEWSQPQHF.

This clone came up once. This chain links TRBV7-2 with TRBJ1-5; no definite D call. There are 13 residues in the CDR3. From germline, CDR1 is SGHTA and CDR2 FQGNSA. V dropped 2 bases and J dropped 5 bases, with 7 bases sitting between them. CDR3 nucleotides: TGTGCCAGCAGCTTAACGGGTTATCAGCCCCAGCATTTT. Protein product: CASSLTGYQPQHF. The full variable domain, in which reference TRBV7-2 and TRBJ1-5 provide the parts outside the CDR3, is GAGVSQSPSNKVTEKGKDVELRCDPISGHTALYWYRQSLGQGLEFLIYFQGNSAPDKSGLPSDRFSAERTGGSVSTLTIQRTQQEDSAVYLCASSLTGYQPQHFGDGTRLSIL.

The chain employs TRBV18 and TRBJ2-7, with D hard to call. V lost 2 bases, J lost 3 bases, and 11 bases lay in between. Germline V gene sequence: CDR1 KGHSH, CDR2 LQKENI. The CDR3 is 14 residues long. The CDR3 coding sequence is TGTGCCAGCTCACCAGCCAGCGTGGACTACGAGCAGTACTTC. It translates to CASSPASVDYEQYF. Full variable domain (remainder filled in from reference TRBV18 and TRBJ2-7): NAGVMQNPRHLVRRRGQEARLRCSPMKGHSHVYWYRQLPEEGLKFMVYLQKENIIDESGMPKERFSAEFPKEGPSILRIQQVVRGDSAAYFCASSPASVDYEQYFGPGTRLTVT.

The chain combines TRBV2 with TRBJ1-1; possibly TRBD1 for D (6 bases). This CDR3 is 15 amino acids long. Trimming removed 6 bases at V and 0 bases at J, with 14 bases between. The V gene's germline CDR1 is SNHLY and CDR2 FYNNEI. CDR3 loop: CASRTGPGMNTEAFF. The CDR3 nucleotides read TGTGCCAGCAGGACAGGACCCGGGATGAACACTGAAGCTTTCTTT.

This rearrangement joins TRBV7-8 to TRBJ2-3; no clear D. Germline assignment: CDR1 SGHVS and CDR2 FQNEAQ. Trimming left V 2 bases short and J 2 bases short, with 8 bases between. The CDR3 is 14 residues long. This CDR3 reads CASSLRPFTDTQYF. The CDR3, as DNA: TGTGCCAGCAGCTTACGACCATTCACAGATACGCAGTATTTT.

A few counts support this clone. The CDR3 here is CASRPAAGGSHEQFF. As DNA, the CDR3 is TGTGCCAGCAGGCCAGCGGCAGGGGGATCCCATGAGCAGTTCTTC. This rearrangement joins TRBV6-5 to TRBJ2-1, with 7 nucleotides matching TRBD1. This CDR3 has 15 residues. Trimming took 6 bases from V and 8 from J; bases not matched to a gene: 13. Germline lookup yields CDR1 MNHEY and CDR2 SVGAGI.

Only a few counts were recorded for this clone. The chain carries TRBV6-6 and TRBJ1-6; possibly TRBD1 for D (6 bases). The CDR3 contains 14 residues. V was trimmed by 5 bases and J by 8 bases, leaving 13 bases between them. Germline CDR1 is MNHNY and CDR2 is SVGAGI (reference sequence). The CDR3 spells CASSHRAQDSPLHF. CDR3 sequence (DNA): TGTGCCAGCAGTCACAGGGCGCAGGATTCACCCCTCCACTTT.

The rearrangement uses TRBV25-1 and TRBJ1-1, with 7 nucleotides matching TRBD1. CDR3 length: 13 amino acids. V lost 5 bases and J lost 7; bases outside the gene matches: 7. Looked up from germline, CDR1 is MGHDK and CDR2 is SYGVNS. This chain's CDR3 is CASSTGTDREAFF. Written as DNA, the CDR3 is TGTGCCAGCAGTACCGGGACAGACCGTGAAGCTTTCTTT.

The chain couples TRBV4-2 to TRBJ1-6; TRBD1 agrees at 9 bases. The germline V gene has CDR1 LGHNA and CDR2 YNFKEQ. Trimming at V came to 4 bases and at J to 10 bases, leaving 5 bases not matched to a gene. This CDR3 contains 14 residues. The CDR3 DNA is TGTGCCAGCAGCCGAGGACAGGGGAACTCACCCCTCCACTTT. Translation gives CASSRGQGNSPLHF.

The V gene is TRBV6-6, the J gene TRBJ2-7; 14 bases align to TRBD2. Unmatched junction bases numbered 11, after V lost 7 bases and J lost 6 bases. Germline CDR1 MNHNY, CDR2 SVGAGI (reference sequence). The CDR3 loop spans 16 amino acids. CDR3 protein: CASTPTGTSGSGEQYF. CDR3 DNA sequence: TGTGCCAGCACACCCACCGGGACTAGCGGGAGTGGCGAGCAGTACTTC.

The rearrangement links TRBV7-6 to TRBJ1-1, with D perhaps TRBD1 (5 bases). The germline gives CDR1 SGHVS, CDR2 FNYEAQ. With 5 bases removed from V and 6 bases from J, the gap between germline ends came to 19 bases. The CDR3 runs 15 residues. CDR3 in amino acids: CASSPMTAHTSEAFF. The DNA for the CDR3 is TGTGCCAGCAGCCCGATGACAGCCCACACTTCTGAAGCTTTCTTT.

There are a few counts of this clone. The chain has TRBV19 and TRBJ1-3; weak D call: TRBD1 (6 bases). Germline values: CDR1 LNHDA, CDR2 SQIVND (reference sequence). V was shortened by 7 bases and J by 0 bases, with 19 bases between the two germline ends. The CDR3 runs 17 residues. CDR3: CASIGGPNSPSGNTIYF. The CDR3 DNA sequence: TGTGCCAGTATCGGGGGCCCGAATTCGCCCTCTGGAAACACCATATATTTT. Based on the CDR3 plus reference TRBV19 and TRBJ1-3, the full variable domain is DGGITQSPKYLFRKEGQNVTLSCEQNLNHDAMYWYRQDPGQGLRLIYYSQIVNDFQKGDIAEGYSVSREKKESFPLTVTSAQKNPTAFYLCASIGGPNSPSGNTIYFGEGSWLTVV.

The chain joins TRBV4-3 to TRBJ2-5, with 14 bases aligning to TRBD2. From germline, CDR1 is LGHNA and CDR2 YSLEER. V was pared by 0 bases and J by 5 bases, with 11 bases of the junction left unmatched. The CDR3 is made up of 19 amino acids. The CDR3 sequence: CASSQDVATSGRAWETQYF. The CDR3 nucleotides read TGCGCCAGCAGCCAAGATGTGGCGACTAGCGGGAGGGCCTGGGAGACCCAGTACTTC.

V usage is TRBV9 and J usage is TRBJ1-6; D unresolved. The germline V gene encodes CDR1 SGDLS and CDR2 YYNGEE. Trimming shortened V by 2 bases and J by 6 bases, and 9 bases separated the two germline ends. This CDR3 contains 14 residues. For the CDR3, the DNA is TGTGCCAGCAGCGTTAAGGGCACTAATTCACCCCTCCACTTT. Its translation: CASSVKGTNSPLHF.